This TCR beta chain was sequenced during a study of response to subunit inactivated influenza vaccine. The study, taken as a whole, reports: The authors offered the suggestion that each seasonal influenza vaccination recruits few new T cells.

CDR1 and CDR2 (germline): MDHEN, SYDVKM. The junction had 6 bases not matched to a gene; V was cut back by 8 bases and J by 0 bases. The CDR3 runs 16 residues. TCRdb independently ran MiXCR on the RT-PCR reads; one entry per CDR3 protein. The repertoire holds 150,000 to 200,000 distinct CDR3 sequences, with about a tenth as singletons. Regarding this clonotype: What it recognizes is unknown.

This receptor was identified in a man aged 45-65 years who received an inactivated influenza vaccine. The material sequenced was non-naive T cells sorted from PBMCs, taken on the day of vaccination. The gene calls are TRBV28 and TRBJ2-7, with 14 bases matching TRBD2. The CDR3 region has the DNA TGTGCCAGCTCGAGACTAGCGGGAGGGAGCTCCTACGAGCAGTACTTC. As protein: CASSRLAGGSSYEQYF.